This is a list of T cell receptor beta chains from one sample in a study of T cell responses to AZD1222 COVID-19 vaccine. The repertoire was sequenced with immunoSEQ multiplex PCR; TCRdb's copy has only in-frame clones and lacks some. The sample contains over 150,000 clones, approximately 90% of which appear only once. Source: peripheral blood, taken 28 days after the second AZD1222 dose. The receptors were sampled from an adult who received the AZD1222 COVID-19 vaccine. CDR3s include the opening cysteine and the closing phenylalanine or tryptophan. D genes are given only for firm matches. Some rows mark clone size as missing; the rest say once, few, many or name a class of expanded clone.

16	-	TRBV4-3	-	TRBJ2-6	TGCGCCAGCAGCCAAGAATGGGGGAATGGGGCCAACGTCCTGACTTTC	CASSQEWGNGANVLTF
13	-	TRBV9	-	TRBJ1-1	TGTGCCAGCAGCGTAGCCTATGCGGGGACAGCTTTCTTT	CASSVAYAGTAFF
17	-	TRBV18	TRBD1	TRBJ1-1	TGTGCCAGCTCACCAACCGGGACAGGGGGTTCCCACACTGAAGCTTTCTTT	CASSPTGTGGSHTEAFF
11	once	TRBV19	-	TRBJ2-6	TGTGCCAGTAGTATGGGCTGGGCCCTGACTTTC	CASSMGWALTF
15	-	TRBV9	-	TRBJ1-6	TGTGCCAGCAGCCCCGGTGGAGGGTTGAATTCACCCCTCCACTTT	CASSPGGGLNSPLHF
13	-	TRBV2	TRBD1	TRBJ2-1	TGTGCCATCACGAGGGGACAGGGGGATGAGCAGTTCTTC	CAITRGQGDEQFF
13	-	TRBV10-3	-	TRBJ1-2	TGTGCCATCAGTGAGGACAGAAACTATGGCTACACCTTC	CAISEDRNYGYTF
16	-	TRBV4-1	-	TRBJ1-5	TGCGCCAGCAGCCCCGGCCCCCTTAGGGGGGATCAGCCCCAGCATTTT	CASSPGPLRGDQPQHF
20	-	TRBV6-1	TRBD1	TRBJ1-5	TGTGCCAGCAGTGTAGACCCGGCAGGCAGGGGGCGTTCGTGGAATCAGCCCCAGCATTTT	CASSVDPAGRGRSWNQPQHF
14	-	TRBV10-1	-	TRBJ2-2	TGCGCCAGCAGGTCCGAGGGGTCCACCGGGGAGCTGTTTTTT	CASRSEGSTGELFF
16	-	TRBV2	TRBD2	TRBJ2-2	TGTGCCAGCAGTGAACCTAGCGGGGGGGTAAGAGGGGAGCTGTTTTTT	CASSEPSGGVRGELFF
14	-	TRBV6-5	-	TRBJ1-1	TGTGCCAGCACTCCAGGGAGGTTACACACTGAAGCTTTCTTT	CASTPGRLHTEAFF
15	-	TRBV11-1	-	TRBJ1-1	TGTGCCAGCAGCTTAATAGGCGGAGGGAGCACTGAAGCTTTCTTT	CASSLIGGGSTEAFF
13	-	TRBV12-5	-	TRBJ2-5	TGTGCTAGTGGTTTGGATTTGTTAGAGACCCAGTACTTC	CASGLDLLETQYF
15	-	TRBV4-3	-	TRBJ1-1	TGCGCCAGCAGCCAAGAACCAGGGAGGGGCACTGAAGCTTTCTTT	CASSQEPGRGTEAFF
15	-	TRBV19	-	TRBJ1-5	TGTGCCAGTGTGGGTGGTGCGGCATTCTTTCAGCCCCAGCATTTT	CASVGGAAFFQPQHF
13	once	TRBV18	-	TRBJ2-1	TGTGCCAGCTCGCCCTCAACTTACAATGAGCAGTTCTTC	CASSPSTYNEQFF
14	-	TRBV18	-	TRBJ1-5	TGTGCCAGCTCCCTTGACAGGTCCTCTGAGCCCCAGCATTTT	CASSLDRSSEPQHF
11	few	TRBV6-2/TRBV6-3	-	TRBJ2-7	TGTGCCAGCAGCAACCAATACGAGCAGTACTTC	CASSNQYEQYF
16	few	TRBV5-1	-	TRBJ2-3	TGCGCCAGCAGCCGGCTAGCAGCAGGGTACACAGATACGCAGTATTTT	CASSRLAAGYTDTQYF
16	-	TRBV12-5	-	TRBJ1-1	TGTGCTAGTGGTTTACAACCCCTTCCGGTCAATGGGGAAGCTTTCTTT	CASGLQPLPVNGEAFF
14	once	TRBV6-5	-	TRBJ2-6	TGTGCCAGCAGGCCTCTCGGTGGGGCCAACGTCCTGACTTTC	CASRPLGGANVLTF
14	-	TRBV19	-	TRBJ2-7	TGTGCCAGTAGTATAGTACCTGGGAGCTACGAGCAGTACTTC	CASSIVPGSYEQYF
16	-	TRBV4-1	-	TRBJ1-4	TGCGCCAGCAGCTCCCGGGGGCAGGGACCTAATGAAAAACTGTTTTTT	CASSSRGQGPNEKLFF
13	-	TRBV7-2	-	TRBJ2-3	TGTGCCAGCAGCTACAGGGGCACAGATACGCAGTATTTT	CASSYRGTDTQYF
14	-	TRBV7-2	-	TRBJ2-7	TGTGCCAGCAGCCTAAATACTATTACCTACGAGCAGTACTTC	CASSLNTITYEQYF
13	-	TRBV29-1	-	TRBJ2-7	TGCAGCGGGTCCGGTCAAGGAGCCTACGAGCAGTACTTC	CSGSGQGAYEQYF
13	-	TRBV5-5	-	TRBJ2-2	TGTGCCAGCAGCTTATATATTCGCGGGGAGCTGTTTTTT	CASSLYIRGELFF
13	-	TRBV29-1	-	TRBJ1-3	TGCAGCGTCCGCTTTTTTCCTGGAAACACCATATATTTT	CSVRFFPGNTIYF
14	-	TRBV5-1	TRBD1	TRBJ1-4	TGCGCCAGCAGCTTGATCGCAGGGGGCGATGAACTGTTTTTT	CASSLIAGGDELFF
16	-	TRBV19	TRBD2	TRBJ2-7	TGTGCCAGTAGTAGCCCCTGGAGCGGGGGCTCCTACGAGCAGTACTTC	CASSSPWSGGSYEQYF
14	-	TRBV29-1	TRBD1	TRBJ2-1	TGCAGCGCCACAAGGGACAGGGGTTACAATGAGCAGTTCTTC	CSATRDRGYNEQFF
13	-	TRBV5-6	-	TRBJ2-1	TGTGCCAGCAGCTTTGCGGCCCACAATGAGCAGTTCTTC	CASSFAAHNEQFF
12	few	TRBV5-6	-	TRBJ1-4	TGTGCCAGCAGCCGGGACAAAGAAAAACTGTTTTTT	CASSRDKEKLFF
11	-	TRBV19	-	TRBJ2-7	TGTGCCAGTAGTATAGGCTACGAGCAGTACTTC	CASSIGYEQYF
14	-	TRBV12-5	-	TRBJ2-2	TGTGCTAGTGGTTTGTTCACAGGCACCGGGGAGCTGTTTTTT	CASGLFTGTGELFF
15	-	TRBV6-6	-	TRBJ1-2	TGTGCCAGCAGTTACTCGGCGGGGGCTGTTAGAGGCTACACCTTC	CASSYSAGAVRGYTF
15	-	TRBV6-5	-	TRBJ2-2	TGTGCCAGCAGTCCCCCCCAGGGGGGAACCGGGGAGCTGTTTTTT	CASSPPQGGTGELFF
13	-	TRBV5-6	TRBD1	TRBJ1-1	TGTGCCAGCAGCTTGGCCTCGGGACAGGGGGCTTTCTTT	CASSLASGQGAFF
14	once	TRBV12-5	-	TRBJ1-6	TGTGCTAGTGGCCCCTCGGGGACCAACTCACCCCTCCACTTT	CASGPSGTNSPLHF
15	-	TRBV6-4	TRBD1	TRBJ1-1	TGTGCCAGCAGTAGGGACAGTGGGATCTACACTGAAGCTTTCTTT	CASSRDSGIYTEAFF
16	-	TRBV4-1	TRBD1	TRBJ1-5	TGCGCCAGCAGCCAAGGGACAGGATATAGCAATCAGCCCCAGCATTTT	CASSQGTGYSNQPQHF
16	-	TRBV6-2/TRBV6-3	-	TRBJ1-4	TGTGCCAGCAGTCGTCGACAGGCAGCAACTAATGAAAAACTGTTTTTT	CASSRRQAATNEKLFF
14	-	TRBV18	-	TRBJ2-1	TGTGCCAGCTCAGTTAAGTCCGGGAAAGGGGAGCAGTTCTTC	CASSVKSGKGEQFF
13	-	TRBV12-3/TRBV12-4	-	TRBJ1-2	TGTGCCAGCGGGACCTGGGCTAACTATGGCTACACCTTC	CASGTWANYGYTF
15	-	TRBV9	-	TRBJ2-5	TGTGCCAGCAGCGTAGGTGTCGGACTACAAGAGACCCAGTACTTC	CASSVGVGLQETQYF
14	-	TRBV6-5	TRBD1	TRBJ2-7	TGTGCCAGCAGTTCGACAGGGTACCCCTACGAGCAGTACTTC	CASSSTGYPYEQYF
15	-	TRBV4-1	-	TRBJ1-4	TGCGCCAGCAGCCAAGAGCGGCTTCTCGAGGAAAAACTGTTTTTT	CASSQERLLEEKLFF
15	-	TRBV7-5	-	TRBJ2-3	TGTGCCAGAAGTCCGGGACAGGGTGATGCAGATACGCAGTATTTT	CARSPGQGDADTQYF
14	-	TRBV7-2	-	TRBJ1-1	TGTGCCAGCAGCTTAGCACAGGGTGGGACTGAAGCTTTCTTT	CASSLAQGGTEAFF
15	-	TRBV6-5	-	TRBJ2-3	TGTGCCAGCAGTTACTCCGGGACTAGCACAGATACGCAGTATTTT	CASSYSGTSTDTQYF